Listed below are T cell receptor beta chains from one sample, sequenced in a study of blood T cell repertoires in COVID-19. Generated by immunoSEQ multiplex PCR, the TCRdb table keeps only in-frame clones and is missing some. The sample has under 150,000 clones, roughly 90% seen once. Sequencing input: peripheral blood. The source is a man aged 45 to 65 with active or convalescent COVID-19. Each CDR3 is given with its conserved first and last residue. D genes are given only for firm matches. Clone size is shown for a subset of rows, as once, few, many or a class of expanded clone.

abundance: -
j_gene: TRBJ1-4
d_gene: TRBD1
v_gene: TRBV7-9
CDR3aa: CASSLTGGDEKLFF
CDR3nt: TGTGCCAGCAGCTTGACAGGGGGCGATGAAAAACTGTTTTTT

abundance: few
j_gene: TRBJ1-5
d_gene: TRBD1
v_gene: TRBV19
CDR3aa: CASSSQGGQPQHF
CDR3nt: TGTGCCAGTAGTTCACAGGGGGGTCAGCCCCAGCATTTT

abundance: -
j_gene: TRBJ2-2
d_gene: TRBD1
v_gene: TRBV5-4
CDR3aa: CASSLQGAGELFF
CDR3nt: TGTGCCAGCAGCTTACAGGGGGCCGGGGAGCTGTTTTTT

abundance: -
j_gene: TRBJ1-1
d_gene: -
v_gene: TRBV18
CDR3aa: CASSPPMGGGTEAFF
CDR3nt: TGTGCCAGCTCACCTCCGATGGGGGGGGGCACTGAAGCTTTCTTT

abundance: -
j_gene: TRBJ2-7
d_gene: TRBD1
v_gene: TRBV28
CDR3aa: CASRTGGSYEQYF
CDR3nt: TGTGCCAGCAGGACAGGGGGGTCCTACGAGCAGTACTTC

abundance: -
j_gene: TRBJ2-3
d_gene: -
v_gene: TRBV27
CDR3aa: CASSSPTGFRTDTQYF
CDR3nt: TGTGCCAGCAGTTCCCCTACAGGGTTTCGGACAGATACGCAGTATTTT

abundance: -
j_gene: TRBJ2-7
d_gene: TRBD1
v_gene: TRBV25-1
CDR3aa: CASSDSGTGEEQYF
CDR3nt: TGTGCCAGCAGTGACTCGGGGACAGGGGAAGAGCAGTACTTC

abundance: -
j_gene: TRBJ2-1
d_gene: TRBD2
v_gene: TRBV29-1
CDR3aa: CSVDLLAEGYNEQFF
CDR3nt: TGCAGCGTCGACCTACTAGCGGAGGGATACAATGAGCAGTTCTTC

abundance: -
j_gene: TRBJ1-2
d_gene: -
v_gene: TRBV28
CDR3aa: CASRATGGYTF
CDR3nt: TGTGCCAGCAGAGCTACAGGTGGCTACACCTTC

abundance: -
j_gene: TRBJ2-2
d_gene: TRBD1
v_gene: TRBV5-4
CDR3aa: CASSRTGLNTGELFF
CDR3nt: TGTGCCAGCAGCCGGACAGGGCTGAACACCGGGGAGCTGTTTTTT

abundance: -
j_gene: TRBJ2-1
d_gene: TRBD2
v_gene: TRBV6-6
CDR3aa: CASRKSGSENEQFF
CDR3nt: TGTGCCAGCAGAAAAAGCGGGAGTGAAAATGAGCAGTTCTTC

abundance: -
j_gene: TRBJ2-1
d_gene: -
v_gene: TRBV2
CDR3aa: CASSDETVNEQFF
CDR3nt: TGTGCCAGCAGTGATGAGACAGTTAATGAGCAGTTCTTC

abundance: -
j_gene: TRBJ1-2
d_gene: -
v_gene: TRBV29-1
CDR3aa: CSVEENYGYTF
CDR3nt: TGCAGCGTTGAGGAGAACTATGGCTACACCTTC

abundance: few
j_gene: TRBJ1-4
d_gene: TRBD1
v_gene: TRBV2
CDR3aa: CASRVTGTSDEKLFF
CDR3nt: TGTGCCAGCAGGGTGACAGGGACGAGCGATGAAAAACTGTTTTTT

abundance: -
j_gene: TRBJ2-2
d_gene: TRBD2
v_gene: TRBV5-1
CDR3aa: CASSVRLAGTSRELFF
CDR3nt: TGCGCCAGCAGCGTCAGACTAGCGGGGACTTCCAGGGAGCTGTTTTTT

abundance: -
j_gene: TRBJ2-1
d_gene: TRBD1
v_gene: TRBV7-9
CDR3aa: CASSLTGAGYYEQFF
CDR3nt: TGTGCCAGCAGCTTAACAGGGGCCGGTTATTATGAGCAGTTCTTC

abundance: -
j_gene: TRBJ1-1
d_gene: -
v_gene: TRBV28
CDR3aa: CASSLSTGGTTEAFF
CDR3nt: TGTGCCAGCAGTTTATCTACGGGGGGGACCACTGAAGCTTTCTTT

abundance: -
j_gene: TRBJ2-5
d_gene: TRBD2
v_gene: TRBV6-8
CDR3aa: CASSPSSPGGLAGGLGETQYF
CDR3nt: TGTGCCAGCAGCCCCTCGAGTCCCGGTGGACTAGCGGGAGGGCTTGGGGAGACCCAGTACTTC

abundance: -
j_gene: TRBJ2-5
d_gene: -
v_gene: TRBV19
CDR3aa: CAKPETQYF
CDR3nt: TGTGCCAAGCCGGAGACCCAGTACTTC

abundance: -
j_gene: TRBJ1-1
d_gene: -
v_gene: TRBV19
CDR3aa: CASSRLSEAFF
CDR3nt: TGTGCCAGTTCCCGCCTAAGTGAAGCTTTCTTT

abundance: -
j_gene: TRBJ2-3
d_gene: TRBD2
v_gene: TRBV28
CDR3aa: CASSPRASGRTDTQYF
CDR3nt: TGTGCCAGCAGCCCAAGGGCCAGCGGGAGAACAGATACGCAGTATTTT

abundance: -
j_gene: TRBJ2-7
d_gene: -
v_gene: TRBV7-8
CDR3aa: CASSFGVSYEQYF
CDR3nt: TGTGCCAGCAGCTTCGGGGTTAGCTACGAGCAGTACTTC

abundance: -
j_gene: TRBJ2-6
d_gene: -
v_gene: TRBV5-1
CDR3aa: CASSLGPLSSGANVLTF
CDR3nt: TGCGCCAGCAGCTTGGGCCCCCTTAGCTCTGGGGCCAACGTCCTGACTTTC

abundance: -
j_gene: TRBJ2-1
d_gene: TRBD1
v_gene: TRBV6-5
CDR3aa: CASSPPGQIYNEQFF
CDR3nt: TGTGCCAGCAGTCCCCCGGGACAGATCTACAATGAGCAGTTCTTC

abundance: -
j_gene: TRBJ1-1
d_gene: -
v_gene: TRBV7-9
CDR3aa: CASGRGTNTEAFF
CDR3nt: TGTGCCAGCGGTCGCGGGACGAACACTGAAGCTTTCTTT

abundance: -
j_gene: TRBJ2-7
d_gene: TRBD1
v_gene: TRBV4-3
CDR3aa: CASSQDLAQAGGEQYF
CDR3nt: TGCGCCAGCAGCCAAGATCTGGCCCAGGCAGGGGGAGAGCAGTACTTC

abundance: -
j_gene: TRBJ2-2
d_gene: -
v_gene: TRBV3-1/TRBV3-2
CDR3aa: CASSQAGDTGELFF
CDR3nt: TGTGCCAGCAGCCAAGCGGGAGACACCGGGGAGCTGTTTTTT

abundance: -
j_gene: TRBJ1-2
d_gene: TRBD1
v_gene: TRBV6-5
CDR3aa: CASRRQGNNYGYTF
CDR3nt: TGTGCCAGCAGGAGACAGGGGAATAACTATGGCTACACCTTC

abundance: -
j_gene: TRBJ1-1
d_gene: TRBD1
v_gene: TRBV18
CDR3aa: CASSPGGQGRTEAFF
CDR3nt: TGTGCCAGCTCACCGGGTGGACAGGGGAGAACTGAAGCTTTCTTT

abundance: once
j_gene: TRBJ2-4
d_gene: TRBD2
v_gene: TRBV5-1
CDR3aa: CASSFTSGSGNIQYF
CDR3nt: TGCGCCAGCAGCTTCACCAGCGGGAGCGGAAACATTCAGTACTTC